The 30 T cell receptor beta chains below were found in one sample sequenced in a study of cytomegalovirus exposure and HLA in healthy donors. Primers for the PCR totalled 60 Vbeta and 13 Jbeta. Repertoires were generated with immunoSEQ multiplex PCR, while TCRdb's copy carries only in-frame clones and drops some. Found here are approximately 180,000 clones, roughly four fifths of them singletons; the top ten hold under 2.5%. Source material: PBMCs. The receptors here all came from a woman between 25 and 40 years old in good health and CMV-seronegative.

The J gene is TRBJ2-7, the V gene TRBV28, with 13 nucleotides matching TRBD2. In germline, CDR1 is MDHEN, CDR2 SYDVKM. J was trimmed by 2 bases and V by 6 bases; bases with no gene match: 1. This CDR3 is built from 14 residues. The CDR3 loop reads CASRTSGGTYEQYF. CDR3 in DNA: TGTGCCAGCAGGACTAGCGGGGGGACCTACGAGCAGTACTTC.

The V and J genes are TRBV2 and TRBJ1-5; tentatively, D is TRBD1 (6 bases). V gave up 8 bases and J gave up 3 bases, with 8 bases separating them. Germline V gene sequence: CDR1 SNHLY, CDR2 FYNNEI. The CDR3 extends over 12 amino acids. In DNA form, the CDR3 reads TGTGCCAGCGGGGGCTTCAATCAGCCCCAGCATTTT. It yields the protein CASGGFNQPQHF.

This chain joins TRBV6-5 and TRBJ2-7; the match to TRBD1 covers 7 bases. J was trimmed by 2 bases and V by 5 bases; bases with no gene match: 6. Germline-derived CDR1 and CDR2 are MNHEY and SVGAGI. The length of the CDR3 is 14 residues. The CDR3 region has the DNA TGTGCCAGCAGTACCAGACAGGGCACCTACGAGCAGTACTTC. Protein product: CASSTRQGTYEQYF.

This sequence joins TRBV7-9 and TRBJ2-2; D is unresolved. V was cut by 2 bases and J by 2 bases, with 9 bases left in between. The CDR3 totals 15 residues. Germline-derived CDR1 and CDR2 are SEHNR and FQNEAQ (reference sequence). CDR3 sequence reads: CASSLSPLNTGELFF. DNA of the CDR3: TGTGCCAGCAGCTTATCCCCTCTCAACACCGGGGAGCTGTTTTTT.

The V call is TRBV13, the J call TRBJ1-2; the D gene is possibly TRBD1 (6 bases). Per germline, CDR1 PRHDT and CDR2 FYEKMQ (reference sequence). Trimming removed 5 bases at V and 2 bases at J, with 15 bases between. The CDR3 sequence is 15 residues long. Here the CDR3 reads CASSPRTQGNYGYTF. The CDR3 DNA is TGTGCCAGCAGCCCTAGGACCCAGGGGAACTATGGCTACACCTTC.

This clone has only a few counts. The CDR3, as DNA: TGTGCCAGTAGTATCCGCCTGGGGGCGGCTGAAAAACTGTTTTTT. This encodes CASSIRLGAAEKLFF. This sequence joins TRBV19 and TRBJ1-4; maybe TRBD1 (6 bases). This CDR3 has 15 amino acids. The V end lost 3 bases, the J end lost 7 bases, and 15 bases lay between the germline ends. Germline-derived CDR1 and CDR2 are LNHDA and SQIVND (reference sequence).

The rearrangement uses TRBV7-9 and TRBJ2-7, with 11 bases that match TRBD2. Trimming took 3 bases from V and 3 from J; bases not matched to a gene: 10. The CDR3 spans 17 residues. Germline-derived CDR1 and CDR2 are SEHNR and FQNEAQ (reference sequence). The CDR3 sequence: CASSFSMTSGAIYEQYF. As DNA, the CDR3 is TGTGCCAGCAGCTTTTCTATGACTAGCGGGGCTATCTACGAGCAGTACTTC.

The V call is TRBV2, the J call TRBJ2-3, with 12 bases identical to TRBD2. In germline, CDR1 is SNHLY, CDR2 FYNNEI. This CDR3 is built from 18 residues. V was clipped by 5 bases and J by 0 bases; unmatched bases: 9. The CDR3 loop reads CASSSLTSGGSSTDTQYF. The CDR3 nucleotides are TGTGCCAGCAGTTCGTTGACTAGCGGGGGTTCTAGCACAGATACGCAGTATTTT.

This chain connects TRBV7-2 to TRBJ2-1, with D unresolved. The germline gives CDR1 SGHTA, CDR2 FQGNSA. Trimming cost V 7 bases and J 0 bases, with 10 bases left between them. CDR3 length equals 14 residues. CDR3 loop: CASTTESSYNEQFF. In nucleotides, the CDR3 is TGTGCCAGCACCACGGAGAGCTCCTACAATGAGCAGTTCTTC. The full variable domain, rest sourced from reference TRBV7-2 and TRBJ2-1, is GAGVSQSPSNKVTEKGKDVELRCDPISGHTALYWYRQSLGQGLEFLIYFQGNSAPDKSGLPSDRFSAERTGGSVSTLTIQRTQQEDSAVYLCASTTESSYNEQFFGPGTRLTVL.

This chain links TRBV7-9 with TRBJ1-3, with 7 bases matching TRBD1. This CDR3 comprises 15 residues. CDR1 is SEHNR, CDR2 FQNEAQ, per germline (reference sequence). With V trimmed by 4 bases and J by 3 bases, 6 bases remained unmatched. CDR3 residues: CASSSYRDSGNTIYF. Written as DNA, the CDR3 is TGTGCCAGCAGCTCTTATCGGGACAGTGGAAACACCATATATTTT.

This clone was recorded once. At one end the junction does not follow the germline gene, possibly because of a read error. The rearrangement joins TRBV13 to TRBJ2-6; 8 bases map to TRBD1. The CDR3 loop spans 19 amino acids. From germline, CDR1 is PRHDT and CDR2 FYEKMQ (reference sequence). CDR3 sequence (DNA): TGTGCCAGCAGCCGATTGGGGGCAGGGGGCTTCTCTGGGGCCAACGGCCTGACTTTC. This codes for CASSRLGAGGFSGANGLTF.

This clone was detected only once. The CDR3 sequence: CASSIVRDRGGQPQHF. CDR3 nucleotide sequence: TGTGCCAGTAGTATAGTCCGGGACAGGGGAGGACAGCCCCAGCATTTT. The V and J genes are TRBV19 and TRBJ1-5; 10 positions match TRBD1. V was pared by 1 base and J by 7 bases, with 7 bases of the junction left unmatched. This CDR3 is built from 16 residues. Germline loops: CDR1 LNHDA, CDR2 SQIVND (reference sequence).

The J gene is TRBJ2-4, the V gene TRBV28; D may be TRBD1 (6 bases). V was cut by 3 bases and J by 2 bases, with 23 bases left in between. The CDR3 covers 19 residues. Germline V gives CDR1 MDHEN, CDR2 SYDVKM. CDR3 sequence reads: CASSFLPYLGRDTKNIQYF. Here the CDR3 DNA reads TGTGCCAGCAGTTTCCTGCCCTATCTGGGCAGGGACACCAAAAACATTCAGTACTTC.

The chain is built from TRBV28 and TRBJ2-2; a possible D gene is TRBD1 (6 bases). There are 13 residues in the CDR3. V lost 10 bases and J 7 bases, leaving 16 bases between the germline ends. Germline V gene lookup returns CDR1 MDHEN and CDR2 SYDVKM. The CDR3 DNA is TGTGCCACCCATGGGGGCGTTGTCGGGGAGCTGTTTTTT. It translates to CATHGGVVGELFF.

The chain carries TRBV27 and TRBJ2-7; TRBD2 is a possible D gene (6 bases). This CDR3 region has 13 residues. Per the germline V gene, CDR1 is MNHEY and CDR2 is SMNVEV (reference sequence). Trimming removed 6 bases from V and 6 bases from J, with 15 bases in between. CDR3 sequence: CASRGGYLSEQYF. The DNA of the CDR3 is TGTGCCAGCAGGGGGGGATATTTAAGCGAGCAGTACTTC.

This chain's CDR3 is CASSLSQGTNEQFF. In nucleotides, the CDR3 is TGTGCCAGCTCACTGTCTCAGGGTACCAATGAGCAGTTCTTC. The rearrangement links TRBV18 to TRBJ2-1, with a weak D call TRBD1 (5 bases). Trimming cost V 4 bases and J 6 bases, with 13 bases left between them. The V gene's germline CDR1 is KGHSH and CDR2 LQKENI. There are 14 residues in the CDR3.

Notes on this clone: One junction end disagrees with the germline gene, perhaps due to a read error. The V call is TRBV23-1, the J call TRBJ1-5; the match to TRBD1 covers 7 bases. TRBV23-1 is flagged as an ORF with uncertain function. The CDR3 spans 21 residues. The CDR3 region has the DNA TGCGCCAGCAGTCAATCGAGGTTGAGGGACAGTGATAGCAATAGCAATCGGCCCCAGCATTTT. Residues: CASSQSRLRDSDSNSNRPQHF.

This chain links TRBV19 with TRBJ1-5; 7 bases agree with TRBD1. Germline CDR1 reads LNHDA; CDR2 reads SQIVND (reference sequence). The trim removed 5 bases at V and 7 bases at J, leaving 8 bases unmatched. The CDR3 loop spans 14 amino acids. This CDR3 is CASSLRGWRQPQHF. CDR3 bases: TGTGCCAGTAGTCTCAGGGGGTGGAGGCAGCCCCAGCATTTT.

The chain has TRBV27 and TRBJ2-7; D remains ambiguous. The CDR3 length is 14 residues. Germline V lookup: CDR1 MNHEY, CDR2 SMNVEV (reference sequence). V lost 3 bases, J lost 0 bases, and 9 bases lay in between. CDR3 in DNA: TGTGCCAGCAGTTTTAGGAGCTACTCCTACGAGCAGTACTTC. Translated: CASSFRSYSYEQYF.

The CDR3 protein is CASSLVAGDEQYF. Here the CDR3 DNA reads TGCGCCAGCAGCTTGGTGGCAGGGGATGAGCAGTACTTC. The gene calls are TRBV5-1 and TRBJ2-7; D is perhaps TRBD1 (6 bases). Germline V gene lookup returns CDR1 SGHRS and CDR2 YFSETQ. V gave up 0 bases and J gave up 7 bases, with 11 bases separating them. This CDR3 has 13 residues.

The CDR3, as DNA: TGTGCCAGCAGCTCCCTACGAGGACAGGGAGTTGAGACCCAGTACTTC. Translated, it gives CASSSLRGQGVETQYF. The chain joins TRBV5-6 to TRBJ2-5, with 8 nucleotides matching TRBD1. Trimming cost V 3 bases and J 5 bases; bases outside gene matches: 12. Per germline, CDR1 SGHDT and CDR2 YYEEEE. CDR3 length equals 16 residues.

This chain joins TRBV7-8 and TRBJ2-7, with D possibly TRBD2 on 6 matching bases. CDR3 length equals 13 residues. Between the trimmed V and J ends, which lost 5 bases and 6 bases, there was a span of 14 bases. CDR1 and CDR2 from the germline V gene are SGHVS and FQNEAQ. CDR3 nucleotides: TGTGCCAGCAGCCCCCGCGTGGGGGGCGAGCAGTACTTC. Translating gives CASSPRVGGEQYF.

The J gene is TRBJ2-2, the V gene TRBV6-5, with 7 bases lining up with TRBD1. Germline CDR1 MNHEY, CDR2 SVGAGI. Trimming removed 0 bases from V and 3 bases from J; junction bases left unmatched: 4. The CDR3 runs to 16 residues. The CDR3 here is CASSYSGTVDTGELFF. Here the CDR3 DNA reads TGTGCCAGCAGTTACTCGGGGACAGTGGACACCGGGGAGCTGTTTTTT.

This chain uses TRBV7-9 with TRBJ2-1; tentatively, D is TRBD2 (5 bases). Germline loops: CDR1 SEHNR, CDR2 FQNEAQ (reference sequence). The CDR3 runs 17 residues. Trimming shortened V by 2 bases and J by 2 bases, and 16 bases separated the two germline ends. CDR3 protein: CASSLWRGPSPYNEQFF. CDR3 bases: TGTGCCAGCAGCTTATGGCGTGGTCCTAGCCCCTACAATGAGCAGTTCTTC.

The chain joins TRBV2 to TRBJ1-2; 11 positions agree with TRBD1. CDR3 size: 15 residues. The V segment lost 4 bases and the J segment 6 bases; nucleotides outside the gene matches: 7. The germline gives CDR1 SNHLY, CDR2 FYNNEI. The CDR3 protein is CASSARTGGRDGYTF. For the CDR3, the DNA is TGTGCCAGCAGTGCGCGGACAGGGGGCAGGGATGGCTACACCTTC.

This CDR3 is CASSRDSFNQPQHF. The CDR3 nucleotides read TGCGCCAGCAGTCGGGACAGCTTCAATCAGCCCCAGCATTTT. The chain combines TRBV4-1 with TRBJ1-5; 7 bases map to TRBD1. Germline V CDR1 and CDR2: MGHRA, YSYEKL. The CDR3 spans 14 residues. Trimming cost V 6 bases and J 3 bases; bases outside gene matches: 5.

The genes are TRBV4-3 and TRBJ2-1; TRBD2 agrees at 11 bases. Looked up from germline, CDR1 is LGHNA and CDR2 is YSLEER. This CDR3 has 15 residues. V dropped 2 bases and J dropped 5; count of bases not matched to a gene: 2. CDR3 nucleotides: TGCGCCAGCAGCCAACTAGCGGGGGGCCACAATGAGCAGTTCTTC. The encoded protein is CASSQLAGGHNEQFF.

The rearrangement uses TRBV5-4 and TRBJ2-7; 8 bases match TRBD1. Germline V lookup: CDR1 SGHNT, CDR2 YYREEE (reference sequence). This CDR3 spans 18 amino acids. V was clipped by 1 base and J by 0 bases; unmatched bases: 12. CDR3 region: CASSLYRGNPSTSYEQYF. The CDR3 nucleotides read TGTGCCAGCAGCTTGTACAGGGGGAACCCTAGCACCTCCTACGAGCAGTACTTC.

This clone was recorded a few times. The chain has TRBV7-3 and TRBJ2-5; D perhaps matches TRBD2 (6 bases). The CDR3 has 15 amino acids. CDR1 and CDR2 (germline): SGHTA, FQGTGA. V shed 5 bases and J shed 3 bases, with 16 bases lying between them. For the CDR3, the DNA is TGTGCCAGCAGCCTCCGGGCGGCTAGCGAAGAGACCCAGTACTTC. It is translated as CASSLRAASEETQYF. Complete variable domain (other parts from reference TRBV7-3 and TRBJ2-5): GAGVSQTPSNKVTEKGKYVELRCDPISGHTALYWYRQSLGQGPEFLIYFQGTGAADDSGLPNDRFFAVRPEGSVSTLKIQRTERGDSAVYLCASSLRAASEETQYFGPGTRLLVL.

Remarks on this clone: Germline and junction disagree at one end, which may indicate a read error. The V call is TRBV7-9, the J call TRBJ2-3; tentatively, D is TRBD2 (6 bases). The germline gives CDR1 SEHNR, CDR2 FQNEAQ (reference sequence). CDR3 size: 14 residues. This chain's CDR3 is CASSLAPSTDAQYF. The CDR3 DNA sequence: TGTGCCAGCAGTCTAGCGCCTAGCACAGATGCGCAGTATTTT.